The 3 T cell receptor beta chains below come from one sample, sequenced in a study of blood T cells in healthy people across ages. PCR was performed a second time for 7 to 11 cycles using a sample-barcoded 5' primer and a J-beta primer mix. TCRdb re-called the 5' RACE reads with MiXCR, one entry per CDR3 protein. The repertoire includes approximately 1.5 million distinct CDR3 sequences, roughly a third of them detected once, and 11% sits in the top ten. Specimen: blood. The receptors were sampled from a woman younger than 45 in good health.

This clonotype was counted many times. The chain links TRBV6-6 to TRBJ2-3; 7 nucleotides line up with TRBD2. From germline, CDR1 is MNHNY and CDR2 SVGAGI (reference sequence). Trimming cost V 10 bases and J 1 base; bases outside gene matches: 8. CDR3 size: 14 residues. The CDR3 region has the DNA TGTGCCATCCATAGCGGGCTCCGCACAGATACGCAGTATTTT. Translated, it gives CAIHSGLRTDTQYF.

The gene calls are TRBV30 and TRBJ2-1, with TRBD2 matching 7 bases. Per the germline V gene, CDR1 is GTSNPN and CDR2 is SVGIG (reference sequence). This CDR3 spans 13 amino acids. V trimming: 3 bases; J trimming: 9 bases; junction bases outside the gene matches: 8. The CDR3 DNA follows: TGTGCCTGGAGGACAACTAGCGTAGGTGAGCAGTTCTTC. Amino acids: CAWRTTSVGEQFF.

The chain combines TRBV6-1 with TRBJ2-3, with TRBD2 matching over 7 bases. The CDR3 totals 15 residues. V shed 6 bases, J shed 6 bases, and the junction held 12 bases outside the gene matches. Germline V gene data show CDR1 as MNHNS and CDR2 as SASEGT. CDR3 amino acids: CASREHTSVPDTQYF. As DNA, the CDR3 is TGTGCCAGCAGGGAGCACACTAGCGTCCCCGATACGCAGTATTTT.